The present T cell receptor beta chain was sequenced within a study of OX40 agonist ivuxolimab in advanced cancers. Looking at the study overall: Ivuxolimab is a fully human IgG2 antibody that activates OX40 (CD134). Mean age approximately 59 years, range about 23 to 79; 82.7% male.

Some clones are missing from TCRdb's copy, which holds only in-frame ones; the method was immunoSEQ multiplex PCR. The profile shows around 73,000 clones, approximately 90% of them singletons. This clone was counted once. Its antigen is currently unknown. Study conclusions and caveats: Expanded peripheral T cell antigen specificity was not determined. The study found that CD8+ T cells averaged more expanded clones than CD4+.

The CDR3 runs 18 residues. Germline-derived CDR1 and CDR2 are SEHNR and FQNEAQ (reference sequence). Trimming took off 1 base at V and 5 bases at J, with 21 bases between the two ends. This sample comprised CD4+ or CD8+ T cells sorted from blood, obtained in a trial of the OX40 agonist ivuxolimab. The chain recombines TRBV7-9 with TRBJ1-5; D is perhaps TRBD1 (6 bases). The clonotype was recovered from an adult with an advanced solid tumor such as melanoma, head and neck, liver or kidney cancer. Written as DNA, the CDR3 is TGTGCCAGCAGCTTAGTGGGCGTGGGGGCTATTGAAGATCAGCCCCAGCATTTT. Amino acid sequence: CASSLVGVGAIEDQPQHF.